The 13 T cell receptor beta chains below come from one sample, sequenced in a study of cytomegalovirus exposure and HLA in healthy donors (dated by TCRdb to 2017 to 2019). The library was built by means of the immunoSEQ multiplex PCR assay. TCRdb obtained this table from immuneACCESS and retained in-frame rearrangements with V and J assigned. These tables miss some clones; where compared with another copy, unresolved V genes account for less than half of the shortfall, and the remainder is unexplained. The sample profile shows about 160,000 clones; 85% of them were found once. The ten largest clones capture around 2.4% of the sample. Sequencing was performed on PBMCs. Receptors were obtained from a man younger than 45 in good health and CMV-seropositive.

The chain recombines TRBV7-3 with TRBJ2-1; TRBD2 matches 10 bases. Losses at the gene ends were 1 base for V and 10 bases for J; bases not matched to a gene: 10. Germline V gene data show CDR1 as SGHTA and CDR2 as FQGTGA. This CDR3 comprises 16 residues. The CDR3 sequence: CASSLNSGGLGREQFF. The CDR3 DNA follows: TGTGCCAGCAGCTTAAATAGCGGGGGGCTCGGGAGGGAGCAGTTCTTC.

The chain has TRBV5-6 and TRBJ2-3; 7 positions agree with TRBD2. V lost 1 base to trimming and J lost 1 base; unmatched junction nucleotides: 0. Germline CDR1 reads SGHDT; CDR2 reads YYEEEE. This CDR3 contains 14 residues. The DNA for the CDR3 is TGTGCCAGCAGCTTGACTAGCGGCACAGATACGCAGTATTTT. As protein: CASSLTSGTDTQYF.

The sample holds one count of this clone. The chain couples TRBV5-4 to TRBJ2-1; 9 bases align to TRBD2. Germline V gene sequence: CDR1 SGHNT, CDR2 YYREEE (reference sequence). The CDR3 sequence is 16 residues long. J gave up 1 base and V 2 bases, and 4 bases lay outside the gene matches. CDR3 sequence: CASSFGGGASYNEQFF. The CDR3 DNA reads as TGTGCCAGCAGCTTTGGCGGGGGGGCTTCCTACAATGAGCAGTTCTTC.

The gene calls are TRBV29-1 and TRBJ2-4; 9 bases are a match to TRBD1. V shed 2 bases, J shed 6 bases, and the junction held 5 bases outside the gene matches. From germline, CDR1 is SQVTM and CDR2 ANQGSEA. There are 14 residues in the CDR3. The CDR3 region has the DNA TGCAGCGTTGAAACCGACAGGGGGGCAAACATTCAGTACTTC. Translation: CSVETDRGANIQYF.

This clone was detected only once. The chain joins TRBV4-1 to TRBJ1-1; 9 bases agree with TRBD1. The CDR3 is made up of 16 amino acids. V lost 10 bases and J lost 0; bases outside the gene matches: 12. Germline V lookup: CDR1 MGHRA, CDR2 YSYEKL. The CDR3 sequence is CATQRDRVGVNTEAFF. The CDR3 DNA follows: TGCGCCACCCAACGGGACAGGGTGGGGGTGAACACTGAAGCTTTCTTT.

This chain joins TRBV13 and TRBJ2-7; D is ambiguous. CDR1 and CDR2 (germline): PRHDT, FYEKMQ (reference sequence). V was cut by 4 bases and J by 0 bases, with 4 bases left in between. This CDR3 is built from 12 residues. The CDR3 coding sequence is TGTGCCAGCAGCTCCCGCTCCTACGAGCAGTACTTC. It encodes CASSSRSYEQYF.

The chain recombines TRBV11-2 with TRBJ1-2; 8 bases match TRBD1. The trim removed 1 base at V and 1 base at J, leaving 8 bases unmatched. Per the germline V gene, CDR1 is SGHAT and CDR2 is FQNNGV. This CDR3 comprises 17 residues. The CDR3 reads CASSLAFGTGFNYGYTF. The CDR3 bases are TGTGCCAGCAGCTTAGCTTTCGGGACAGGCTTTAACTATGGCTACACCTTC.

The chain has TRBV27 and TRBJ2-7; 11 nucleotides agree with TRBD1. Looked up from germline, CDR1 is MNHEY and CDR2 is SMNVEV (reference sequence). The CDR3 length is 15 residues. With 5 bases clipped from V and 7 bases from J, the junction kept 10 bases outside the gene matches. The CDR3 DNA follows: TGTGCCAGCAGTCTCGGGACAGGGGGATTGGGGGAGCAGTACTTC. It specifies CASSLGTGGLGEQYF.

The chain uses TRBV6-4 and TRBJ1-6; TRBD1 might be the D (5 bases). The germline V gene encodes CDR1 MRHNA and CDR2 SNTAGT. The V end lost 5 bases, the J end lost 3 bases, and 8 bases lay between the germline ends. The CDR3 has 14 amino acids. CDR3 region: CASSSGGYNSPLHF. The CDR3 DNA sequence: TGTGCCAGCAGTTCGGGGGGCTATAATTCACCCCTCCACTTT.

The chain joins TRBV6-6 to TRBJ2-3; 7 bases fit TRBD1. The CDR3 has 13 residues. Germline V gene lookup returns CDR1 MNHNY and CDR2 SVGAGI (reference sequence). V was pared by 10 bases and J by 4 bases, with 8 bases of the junction left unmatched. In DNA form, the CDR3 reads TGTGCCACTTCGACAGGGCCGGCAGATACGCAGTATTTT. It encodes CATSTGPADTQYF.

This chain joins TRBV2 and TRBJ1-5; 11 bases agree with TRBD1. Germline CDR1 is SNHLY and CDR2 is FYNNEI. V was pared by 9 bases and J by 3 bases, with 7 bases of the junction left unmatched. The CDR3 is 15 amino acids. As DNA, the CDR3 is TGTGCCAGTAAGGACAGGGGGCTTTCCAATCAGCCCCAGCATTTT. Amino acids: CASKDRGLSNQPQHF.

The gene calls are TRBV7-9 and TRBJ2-1, with 16 bases aligning to TRBD2. CDR1 is SEHNR and CDR2 is FQNEAQ in the germline V gene (reference sequence). The CDR3 is made up of 16 amino acids. Unmatched junction bases numbered 2, after V lost 2 bases and J lost 7 bases. The CDR3 region is CASSLSGLAGGNEQFF. As DNA, the CDR3 is TGTGCCAGCAGCTTATCGGGACTAGCGGGGGGGAATGAGCAGTTCTTC.

The J gene is TRBJ2-7, the V gene TRBV5-4; the D gene is possibly TRBD1 (5 bases). With 0 bases removed from V and 5 bases from J, the gap between germline ends came to 12 bases. CDR3 length equals 14 residues. The germline CDR1 and CDR2 sequences are SGHNT and YYREEE (reference sequence). The CDR3 region is CASSLVQGGHEQYF. CDR3 DNA sequence: TGTGCCAGCAGCTTGGTTCAGGGCGGCCACGAGCAGTACTTC.